This T cell receptor (beta chain) is drawn from a study of shared clonotypes between healthy human individuals. Overall study: The study used three CD4 naive, three CD4 memory, two CD8 naive and one CD8 memory plate per donor.

Of note for this clone: Antigen unknown.

Germline lookup yields CDR1 ENHRY and CDR2 SYGVKD. The length of the CDR3 is 15 residues. Germline trimming cut 3 bases from V and 4 bases from J; bases unmatched to any gene: 6. General study results and limits: An effect of sequencing depth on clonotype sharing among donors was expected.

It was CD45RO-negative cells, positively selected for CCR7, that made up naive CD8 cells, with terminally differentiated effector memory CD45RA+ cells excluded. Study processing details: ImmunoSEQ output lacked quality scores and full-length reads, limiting matched filtering. Here immunoSEQ multiplex PCR was the method, and the copy in TCRdb shows in-frame clones only, minus some. V and J calls and clone size are given by that table; D and trimming were obtained from the DNA. The sample yields more than 500,000 clones, 95% seen once. The sequence came from a woman in her 30s in good health. The sample consisted of naive CD8+ T cells sorted from blood. The chain couples TRBV10-3 to TRBJ2-1, with 7 bases that match TRBD2. The CDR3 DNA is TGTGCCATCAGTGAACCATTCGGGGGGTACAATGAGCAGTTCTTC. Protein product: CAISEPFGGYNEQFF.